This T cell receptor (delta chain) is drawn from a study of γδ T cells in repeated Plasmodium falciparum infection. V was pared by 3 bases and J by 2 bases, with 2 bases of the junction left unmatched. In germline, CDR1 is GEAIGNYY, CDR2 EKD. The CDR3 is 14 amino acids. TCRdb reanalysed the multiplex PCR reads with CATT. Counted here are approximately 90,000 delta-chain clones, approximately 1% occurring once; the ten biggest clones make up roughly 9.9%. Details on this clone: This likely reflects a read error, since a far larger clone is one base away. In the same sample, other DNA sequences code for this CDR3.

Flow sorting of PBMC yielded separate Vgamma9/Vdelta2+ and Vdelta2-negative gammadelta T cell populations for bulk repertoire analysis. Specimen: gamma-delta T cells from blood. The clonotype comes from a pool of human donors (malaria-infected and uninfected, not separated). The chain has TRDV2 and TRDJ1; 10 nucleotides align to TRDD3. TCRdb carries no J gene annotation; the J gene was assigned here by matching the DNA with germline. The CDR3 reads CACDPGGYTDKLIF. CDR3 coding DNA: TGTGCCTGTGACCCTGGGGGATATACCGATAAACTCATCTTT.